This T cell receptor beta chain was identified during a study of blood T cell repertoires in COVID-19. The data were produced by immunoSEQ multiplex PCR, yet TCRdb's version contains in-frame clones alone and is incomplete. Of roughly 360,000 clones in the sample, 70% to 90% were seen once. Germline V gene lookup returns CDR1 KGHSH and CDR2 LQKENI. V gave up 3 bases and J gave up 4 bases; unmatched junction bases: 7. The CDR3 runs 15 residues. The receptor comes from a man aged 25-45 years who had recovered from COVID-19. V gene TRBV18 combines with J gene TRBJ1-2; 8 bases agree with TRBD1. Sequencing used PBMCs or T cells enriched from blood (not recorded which). The CDR3 sequence is CASSPLEQGGYGYTF. The CDR3 DNA is TGTGCCAGCTCACCCCTGGAACAGGGGGGCTATGGCTACACCTTC.